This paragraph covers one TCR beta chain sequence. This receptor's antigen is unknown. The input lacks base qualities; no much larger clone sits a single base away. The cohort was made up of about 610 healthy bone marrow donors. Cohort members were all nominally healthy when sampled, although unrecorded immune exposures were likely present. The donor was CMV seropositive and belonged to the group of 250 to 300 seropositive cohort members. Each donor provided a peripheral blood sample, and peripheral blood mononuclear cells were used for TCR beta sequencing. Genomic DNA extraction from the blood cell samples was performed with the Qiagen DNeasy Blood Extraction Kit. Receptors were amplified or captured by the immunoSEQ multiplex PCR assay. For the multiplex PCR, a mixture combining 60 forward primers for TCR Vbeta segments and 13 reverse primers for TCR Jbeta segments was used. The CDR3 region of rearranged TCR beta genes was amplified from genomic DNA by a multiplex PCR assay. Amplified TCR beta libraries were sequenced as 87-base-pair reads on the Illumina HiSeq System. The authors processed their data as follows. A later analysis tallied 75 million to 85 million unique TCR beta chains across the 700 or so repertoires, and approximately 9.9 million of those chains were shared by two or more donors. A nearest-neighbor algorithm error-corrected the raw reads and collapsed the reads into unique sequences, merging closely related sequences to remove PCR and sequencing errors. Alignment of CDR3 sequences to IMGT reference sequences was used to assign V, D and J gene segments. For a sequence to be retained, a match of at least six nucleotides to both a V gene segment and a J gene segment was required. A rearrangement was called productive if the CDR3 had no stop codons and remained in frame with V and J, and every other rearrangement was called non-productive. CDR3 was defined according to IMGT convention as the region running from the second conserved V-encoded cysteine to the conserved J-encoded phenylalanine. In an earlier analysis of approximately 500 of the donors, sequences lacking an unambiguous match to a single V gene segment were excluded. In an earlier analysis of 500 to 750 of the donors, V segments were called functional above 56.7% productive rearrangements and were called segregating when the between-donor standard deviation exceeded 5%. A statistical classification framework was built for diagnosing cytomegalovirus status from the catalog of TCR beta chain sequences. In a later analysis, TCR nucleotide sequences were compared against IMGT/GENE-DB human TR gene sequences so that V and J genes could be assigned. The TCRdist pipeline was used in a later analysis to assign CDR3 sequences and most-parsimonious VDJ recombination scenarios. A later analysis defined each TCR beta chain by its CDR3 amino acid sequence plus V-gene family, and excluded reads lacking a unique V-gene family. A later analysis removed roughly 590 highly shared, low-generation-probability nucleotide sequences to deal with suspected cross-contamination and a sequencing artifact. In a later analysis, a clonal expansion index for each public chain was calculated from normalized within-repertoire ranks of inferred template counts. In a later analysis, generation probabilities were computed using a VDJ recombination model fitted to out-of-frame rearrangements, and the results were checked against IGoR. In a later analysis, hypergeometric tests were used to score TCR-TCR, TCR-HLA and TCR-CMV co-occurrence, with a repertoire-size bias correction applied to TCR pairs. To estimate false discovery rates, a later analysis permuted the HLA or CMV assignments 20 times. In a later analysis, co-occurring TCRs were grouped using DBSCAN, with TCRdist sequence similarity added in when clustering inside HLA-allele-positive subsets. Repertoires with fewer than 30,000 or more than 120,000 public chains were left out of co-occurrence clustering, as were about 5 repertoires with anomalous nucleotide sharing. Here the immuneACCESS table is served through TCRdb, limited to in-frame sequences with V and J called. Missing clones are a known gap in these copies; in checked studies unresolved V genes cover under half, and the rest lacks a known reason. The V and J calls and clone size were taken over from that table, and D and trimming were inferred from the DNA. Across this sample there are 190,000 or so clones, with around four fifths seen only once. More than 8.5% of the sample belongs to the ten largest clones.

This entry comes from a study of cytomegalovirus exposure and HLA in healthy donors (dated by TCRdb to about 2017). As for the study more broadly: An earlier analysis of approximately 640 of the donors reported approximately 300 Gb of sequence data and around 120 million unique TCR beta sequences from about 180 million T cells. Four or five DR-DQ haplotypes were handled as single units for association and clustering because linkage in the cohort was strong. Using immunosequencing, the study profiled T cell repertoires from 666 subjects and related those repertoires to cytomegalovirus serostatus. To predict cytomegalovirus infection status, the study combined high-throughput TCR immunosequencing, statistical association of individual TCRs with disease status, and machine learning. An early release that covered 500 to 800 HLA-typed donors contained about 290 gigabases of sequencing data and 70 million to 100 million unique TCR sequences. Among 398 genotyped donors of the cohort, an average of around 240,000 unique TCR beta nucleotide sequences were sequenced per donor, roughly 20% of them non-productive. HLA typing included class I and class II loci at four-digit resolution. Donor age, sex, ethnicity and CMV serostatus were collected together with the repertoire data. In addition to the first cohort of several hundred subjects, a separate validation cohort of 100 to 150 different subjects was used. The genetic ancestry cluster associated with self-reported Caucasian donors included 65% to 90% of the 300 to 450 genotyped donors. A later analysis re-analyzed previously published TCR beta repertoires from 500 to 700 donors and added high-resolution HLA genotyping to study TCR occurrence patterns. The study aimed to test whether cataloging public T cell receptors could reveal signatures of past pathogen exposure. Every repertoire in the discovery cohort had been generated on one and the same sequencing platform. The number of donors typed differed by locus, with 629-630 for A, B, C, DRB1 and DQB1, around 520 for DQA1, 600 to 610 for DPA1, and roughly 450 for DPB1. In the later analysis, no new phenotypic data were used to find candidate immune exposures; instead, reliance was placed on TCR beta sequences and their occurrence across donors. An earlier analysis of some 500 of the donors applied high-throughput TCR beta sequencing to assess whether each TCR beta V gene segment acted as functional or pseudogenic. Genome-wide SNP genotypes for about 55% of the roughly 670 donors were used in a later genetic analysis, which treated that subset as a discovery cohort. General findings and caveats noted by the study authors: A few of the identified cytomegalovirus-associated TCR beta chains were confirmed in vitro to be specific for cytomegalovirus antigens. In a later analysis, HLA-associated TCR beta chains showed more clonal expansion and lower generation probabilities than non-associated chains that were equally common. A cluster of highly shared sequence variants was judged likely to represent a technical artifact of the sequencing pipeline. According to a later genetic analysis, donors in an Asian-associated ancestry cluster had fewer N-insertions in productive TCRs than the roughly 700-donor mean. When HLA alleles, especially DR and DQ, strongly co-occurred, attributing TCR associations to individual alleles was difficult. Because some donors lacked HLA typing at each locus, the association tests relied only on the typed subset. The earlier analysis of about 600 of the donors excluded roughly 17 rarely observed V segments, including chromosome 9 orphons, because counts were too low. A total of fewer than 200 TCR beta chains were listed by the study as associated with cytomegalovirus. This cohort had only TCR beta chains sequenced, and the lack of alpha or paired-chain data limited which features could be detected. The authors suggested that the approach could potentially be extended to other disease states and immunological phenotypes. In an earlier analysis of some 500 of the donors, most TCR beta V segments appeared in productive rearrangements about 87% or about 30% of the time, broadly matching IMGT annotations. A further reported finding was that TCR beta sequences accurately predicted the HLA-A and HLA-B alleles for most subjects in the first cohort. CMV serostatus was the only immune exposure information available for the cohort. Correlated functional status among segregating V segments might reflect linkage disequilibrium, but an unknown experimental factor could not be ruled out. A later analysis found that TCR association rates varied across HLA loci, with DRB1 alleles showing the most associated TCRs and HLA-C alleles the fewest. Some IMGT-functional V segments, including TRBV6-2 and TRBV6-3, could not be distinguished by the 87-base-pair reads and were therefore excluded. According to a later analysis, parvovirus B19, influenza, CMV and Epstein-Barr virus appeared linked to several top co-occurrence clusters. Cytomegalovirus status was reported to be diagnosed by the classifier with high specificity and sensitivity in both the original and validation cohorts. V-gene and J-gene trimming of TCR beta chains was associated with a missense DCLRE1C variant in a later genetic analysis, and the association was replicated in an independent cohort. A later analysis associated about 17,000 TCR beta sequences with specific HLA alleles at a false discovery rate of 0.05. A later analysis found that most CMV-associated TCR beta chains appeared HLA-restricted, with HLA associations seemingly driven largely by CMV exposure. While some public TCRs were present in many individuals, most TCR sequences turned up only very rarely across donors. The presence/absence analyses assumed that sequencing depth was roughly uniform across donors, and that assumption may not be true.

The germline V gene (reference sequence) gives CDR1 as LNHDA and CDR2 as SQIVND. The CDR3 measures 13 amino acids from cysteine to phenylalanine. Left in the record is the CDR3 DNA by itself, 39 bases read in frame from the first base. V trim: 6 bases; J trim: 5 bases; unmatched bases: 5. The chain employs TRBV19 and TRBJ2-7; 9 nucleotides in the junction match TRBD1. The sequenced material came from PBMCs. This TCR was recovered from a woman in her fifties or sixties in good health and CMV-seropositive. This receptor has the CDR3 CASSRDRADEQYF. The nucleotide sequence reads TGTGCCAGTAGCAGGGACAGGGCGGACGAGCAGTACTTC.